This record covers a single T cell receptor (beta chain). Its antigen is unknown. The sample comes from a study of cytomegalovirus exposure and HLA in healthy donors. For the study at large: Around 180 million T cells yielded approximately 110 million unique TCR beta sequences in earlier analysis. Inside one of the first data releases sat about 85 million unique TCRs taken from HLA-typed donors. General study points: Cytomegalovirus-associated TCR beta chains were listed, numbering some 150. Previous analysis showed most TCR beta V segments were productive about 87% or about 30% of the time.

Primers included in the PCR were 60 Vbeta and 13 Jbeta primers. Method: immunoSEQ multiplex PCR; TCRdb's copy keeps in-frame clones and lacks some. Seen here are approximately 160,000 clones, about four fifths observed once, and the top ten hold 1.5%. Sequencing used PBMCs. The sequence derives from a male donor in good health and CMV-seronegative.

CDR3 nucleotide sequence: TGTGCCAGCAGCTTAGCCCTTTCGAGGGGGGGCTTGAATGAGCAGTTCTTC. As protein: CASSLALSRGGLNEQFF. This chain links TRBV7-8 with TRBJ2-1; a possible D gene is TRBD2 (7 bases). The CDR3 is made up of 17 amino acids. Germline V lookup: CDR1 SGHVS, CDR2 FQNEAQ. Trimming took 0 bases from V and 7 from J, leaving 19 bases between them.